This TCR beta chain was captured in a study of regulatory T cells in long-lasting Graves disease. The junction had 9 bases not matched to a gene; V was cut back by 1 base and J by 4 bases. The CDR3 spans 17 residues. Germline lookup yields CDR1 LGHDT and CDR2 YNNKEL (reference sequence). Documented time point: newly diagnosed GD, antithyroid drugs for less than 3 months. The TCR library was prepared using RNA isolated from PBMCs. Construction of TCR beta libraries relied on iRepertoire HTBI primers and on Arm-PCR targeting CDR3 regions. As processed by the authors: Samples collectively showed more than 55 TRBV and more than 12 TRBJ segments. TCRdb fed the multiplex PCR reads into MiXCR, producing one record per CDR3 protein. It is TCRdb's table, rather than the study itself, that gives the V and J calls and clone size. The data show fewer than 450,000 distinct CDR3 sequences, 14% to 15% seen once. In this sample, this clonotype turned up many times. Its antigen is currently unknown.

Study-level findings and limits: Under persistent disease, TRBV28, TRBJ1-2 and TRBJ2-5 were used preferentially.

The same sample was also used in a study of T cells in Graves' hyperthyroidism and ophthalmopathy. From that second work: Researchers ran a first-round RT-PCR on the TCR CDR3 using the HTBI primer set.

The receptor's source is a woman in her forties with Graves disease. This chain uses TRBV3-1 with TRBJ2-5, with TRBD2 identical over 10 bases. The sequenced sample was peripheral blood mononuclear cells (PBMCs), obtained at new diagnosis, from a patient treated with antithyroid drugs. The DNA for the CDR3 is TGTGCCAGCAGCCAAGGGGAAAGCGGGAGGGCCGGAGAGACCCAGTACTTC. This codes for CASSQGESGRAGETQYF.